This T cell receptor beta chain appears in the sequencing data of a study of cytomegalovirus exposure and HLA in healthy donors. This clone was detected once. Its antigen is not known. Overall study findings and caveats: The study had only CMV serostatus as immune exposure information.

PCR amplification relied on 60 Vbeta primers (plus 13 Jbeta primers). Sequenced by immunoSEQ multiplex PCR; TCRdb stores in-frame clones only, minus some. Of 140,000 to 150,000 clones in the sample, over 70% were seen once. The CDR3 length is 13 residues. The germline V gene has CDR1 WSHSY and CDR2 SAAADI. Trimming removed 5 bases at V and 4 bases at J, with 9 bases between. The sample was PBMCs. V gene TRBV10-2 combines with J gene TRBJ1-5; tentative D call: TRBD1 (6 bases). This receptor was taken from a woman aged 40 to 50 in good health and CMV-seropositive. The CDR3 DNA is TGCGCCAGCAGTAACGGACAGAATCAGCCCCAGCATTTT. Translation gives CASSNGQNQPQHF.